This TCR beta chain emerged from a study of chemoradiotherapy in HPV16-positive cancers. Study overall: A couple of HPV16-positive patients' cells yielded candidate HPV-specific clones and common motifs.

The protocol was immunoSEQ multiplex PCR, while the TCRdb copy is restricted to in-frame clones and leaves out a portion. Of more than 10,000 clones listed, about 88% are singletons. V was trimmed by 5 bases and J by 6 bases, leaving 14 bases between them. Per the germline V gene, CDR1 is SQVTM and CDR2 is ANQGSEA. This CDR3 comprises 13 residues. Findings of the study overall: Candidate HPV-specific clones and E7-related TCR motifs grew in tumor during treatment.

Note on this clone: Its matching antigen is unknown.

The clonotype comes from a human donor with HPV-associated anogenital cancer. This chain joins TRBV29-1 and TRBJ1-5, with unresolved D. Sequencing used blood, obtained from a patient who underwent chemoradiotherapy. This CDR3 reads CSVTGRAGQPQHF. The CDR3 DNA reads TGCAGCGTTACCGGGAGGGCGGGTCAGCCCCAGCATTTT.